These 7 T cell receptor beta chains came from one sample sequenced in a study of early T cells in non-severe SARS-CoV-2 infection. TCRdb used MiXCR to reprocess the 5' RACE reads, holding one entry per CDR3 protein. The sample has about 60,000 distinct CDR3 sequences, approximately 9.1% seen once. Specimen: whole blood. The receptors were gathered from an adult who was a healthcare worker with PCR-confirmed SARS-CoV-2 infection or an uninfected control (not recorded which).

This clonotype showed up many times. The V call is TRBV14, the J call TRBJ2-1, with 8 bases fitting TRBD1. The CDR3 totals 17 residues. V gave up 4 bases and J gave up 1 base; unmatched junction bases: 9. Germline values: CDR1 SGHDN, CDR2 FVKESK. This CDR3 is CASSRKRGQGSYNEQFF. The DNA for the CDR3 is TGTGCCAGCAGCCGTAAGAGAGGACAGGGTTCCTACAATGAGCAGTTCTTC.

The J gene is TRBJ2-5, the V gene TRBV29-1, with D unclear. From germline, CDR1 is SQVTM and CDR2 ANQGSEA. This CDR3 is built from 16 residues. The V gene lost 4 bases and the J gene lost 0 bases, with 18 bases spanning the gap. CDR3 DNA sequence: TGCAGCGTTGGGATTGCGTTTATGGCGTACCAAGAGACCCAGTACTTC. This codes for CSVGIAFMAYQETQYF.

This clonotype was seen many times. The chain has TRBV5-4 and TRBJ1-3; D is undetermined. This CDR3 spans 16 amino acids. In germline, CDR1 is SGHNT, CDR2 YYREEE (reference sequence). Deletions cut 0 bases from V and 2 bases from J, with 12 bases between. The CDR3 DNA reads TGTGCCAGCAGCTTGGTAGTACCGGCTCCTGGAAACACCATATATTTT. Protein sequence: CASSLVVPAPGNTIYF. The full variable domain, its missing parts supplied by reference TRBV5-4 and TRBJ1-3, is ETGVTQSPTHLIKTRGQQVTLRCSSQSGHNTVSWYQQALGQGPQFIFQYYREEENGRGNFPPRFSGLQFPNYSSELNVNALELDDSALYLCASSLVVPAPGNTIYFGEGSWLTVV.

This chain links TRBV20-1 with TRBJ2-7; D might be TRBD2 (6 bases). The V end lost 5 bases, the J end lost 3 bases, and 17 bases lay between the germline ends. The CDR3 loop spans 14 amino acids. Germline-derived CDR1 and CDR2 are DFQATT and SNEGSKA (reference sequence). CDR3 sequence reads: CSAPGHGGNYEQYF. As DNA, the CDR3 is TGCAGTGCTCCAGGGCATGGGGGGAACTACGAGCAGTACTTC.

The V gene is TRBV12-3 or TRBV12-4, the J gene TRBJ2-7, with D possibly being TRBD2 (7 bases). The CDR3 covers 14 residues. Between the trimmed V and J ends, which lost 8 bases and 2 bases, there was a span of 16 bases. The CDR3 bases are TGTGCCAGCCGCAGGGGAGGGGAAGCCTACGAGCAGTACTTC. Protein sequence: CASRRGGEAYEQYF.

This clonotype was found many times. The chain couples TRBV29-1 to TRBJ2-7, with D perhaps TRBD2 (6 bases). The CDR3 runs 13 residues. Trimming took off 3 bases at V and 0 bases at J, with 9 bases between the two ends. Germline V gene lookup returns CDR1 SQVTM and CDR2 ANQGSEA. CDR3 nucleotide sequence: TGCAGCGTTGATGCGGGACCCTCCTACGAGCAGTACTTC. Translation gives CSVDAGPSYEQYF.

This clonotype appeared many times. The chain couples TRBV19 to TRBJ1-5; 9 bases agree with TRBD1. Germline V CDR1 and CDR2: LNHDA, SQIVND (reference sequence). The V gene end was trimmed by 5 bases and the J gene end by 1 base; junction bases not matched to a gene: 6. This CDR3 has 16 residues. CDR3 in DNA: TGTGCCAGTAGTTTTCTCGGGACAGGGAGCAATCAGCCCCAGCATTTT. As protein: CASSFLGTGSNQPQHF.